Following are 6 T cell receptor beta chains from one sample sequenced in a study of read filtering for tumor transcriptome and immune sequencing. From 300 to 450 ng of RNA, a library with molecular barcoded alpha/delta and beta/gamma adaptors was made. TCRdb called the reads again in MiXCR, with one record for every CDR3 protein. The sample has 75,000 to 90,000 distinct CDR3 sequences, roughly 12% seen once. Sample: a population of CD138-negative cells sorted from bone marrow. The receptors derive from a donor at least 40 years old with multiple myeloma.

Many counts were recorded for this clonotype. This chain joins TRBV29-1 and TRBJ1-1, with D possibly matching TRBD1 (6 bases). The CDR3 is made up of 11 amino acids. Germline V gene lookup returns CDR1 SQVTM and CDR2 ANQGSEA. V shed 7 bases and J shed 0 bases, with 6 bases lying between them. CDR3 protein: CSDRVNTEAFF. For the CDR3, the DNA is TGCAGCGACAGGGTGAACACTGAAGCTTTCTTT.

This clonotype was observed a handful of times. The V and J genes are TRBV27 and TRBJ1-2; D remains unclear. Germline V gives CDR1 MNHEY, CDR2 SMNVEV (reference sequence). The CDR3 spans 14 residues. The germline V and J ends were trimmed by 5 bases and 2 bases, with 12 bases remaining between them. The CDR3 bases are TGTGCCAGCAGTCCTCTTTCGATGAACTATGGCTACACCTTC. The encoded protein is CASSPLSMNYGYTF.

For this clonotype: A much larger clone differs by one base, so this may be a read error. The V gene is TRBV18, the J gene TRBJ2-1, with 10 bases fitting TRBD2. The CDR3 contains 13 residues. Germline CDR1 is KGHSH and CDR2 is LQKENI. The CDR3 spells CASLTSGINGQFF. CDR3 nucleotides: TGTGCCAGCTTAACTAGCGGGATCAATGGGCAGTTCTTC.

This clonotype was detected many times. The gene calls are TRBV20-1 and TRBJ2-7, with D tentatively TRBD2 (5 bases). V was pared by 5 bases and J by 6 bases, with 20 bases between. The CDR3 sequence is 14 residues long. The V gene's germline CDR1 is DFQATT and CDR2 SNEGSKA (reference sequence). The CDR3 DNA is TGCAGTGCTCCTTGGGGTCTCCCTGAGGGCGAGCAGTACTTC. Amino acid sequence: CSAPWGLPEGEQYF.

This sequence joins TRBV10-3 and TRBJ1-5, with D possibly TRBD1 on 5 matching bases. Germline V lookup: CDR1 ENHRY, CDR2 SYGVKD. Trimming cost V 7 bases and J 0 bases, with 7 bases left between them. The CDR3 is 13 residues long. The chain's CDR3 is CAIKGTSNQPQHF. CDR3 bases: TGTGCCATCAAGGGGACTAGCAATCAGCCCCAGCATTTT.

The chain has TRBV19 and TRBJ2-7; 7 bases agree with TRBD1. The CDR3 runs to 14 residues. CDR1 LNHDA and CDR2 SQIVND come from the germline V gene (reference sequence). Trimming at V came to 4 bases and at J to 0 bases, leaving 3 bases not matched to a gene. CDR3 DNA: TGTGCCAGTAGTACCCGGGACAGCTCCTACGAGCAGTACTTC. Encoded protein: CASSTRDSSYEQYF.